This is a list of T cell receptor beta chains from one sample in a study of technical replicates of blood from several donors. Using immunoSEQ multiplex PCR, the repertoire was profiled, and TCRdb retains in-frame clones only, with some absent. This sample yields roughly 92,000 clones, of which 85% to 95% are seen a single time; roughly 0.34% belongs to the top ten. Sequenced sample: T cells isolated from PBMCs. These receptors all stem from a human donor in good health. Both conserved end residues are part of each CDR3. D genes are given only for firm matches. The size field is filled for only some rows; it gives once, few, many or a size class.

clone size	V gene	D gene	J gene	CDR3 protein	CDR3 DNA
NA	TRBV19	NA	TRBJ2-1	CASSTAIFKQFF	TGTGCCAGTAGTACCGCGATATTCAAGCAGTTCTTC
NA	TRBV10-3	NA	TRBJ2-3	CAISLTGLDTQYF	TGTGCCATCAGTCTGACAGGACTTGATACGCAGTATTTT
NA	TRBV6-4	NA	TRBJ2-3	CASSDTPRGDTQYF	TGTGCCAGCAGTGACACGCCCCGGGGAGATACGCAGTATTTT
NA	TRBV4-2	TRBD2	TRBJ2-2	CASSQDRASGRAADTGELFF	TGTGCCAGCAGCCAAGATCGGGCTAGCGGGAGGGCCGCCGACACCGGGGAGCTGTTTTTT
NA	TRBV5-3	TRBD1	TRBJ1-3	CAKDRVNSGNTIYF	TGTGCCAAAGACAGGGTAAACTCTGGAAACACCATATATTTT
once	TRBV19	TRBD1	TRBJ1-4	CASSIGTGDGKLFF	TGTGCCAGTAGTATAGGGACAGGGGATGGAAAACTGTTTTTT
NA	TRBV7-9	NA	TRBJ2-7	CASSPAWAGPYEQYF	TGTGCCAGCAGCCCGGCGTGGGCGGGCCCCTACGAGCAGTACTTC
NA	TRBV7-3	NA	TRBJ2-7	CASSYGSDSYEQYF	TGTGCCAGCAGCTACGGGTCAGACTCCTACGAGCAGTACTTC
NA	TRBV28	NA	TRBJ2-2	CASSNRNTGELFF	TGTGCCAGCAGTAACAGGAACACCGGGGAGCTGTTTTTT
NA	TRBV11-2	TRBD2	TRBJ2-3	CASSPRPQRELLDTQYF	TGTGCCAGCAGCCCTCGGCCCCAGCGGGAGTTATTAGATACGCAGTATTTT
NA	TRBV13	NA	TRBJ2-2	CASAASLDLGPPGELFF	TGTGCCAGCGCGGCTAGTCTCGACCTGGGGCCACCCGGGGAGCTGTTTTTT
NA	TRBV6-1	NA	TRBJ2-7	CASSEATGGVYEQYF	TGTGCCAGCAGTGAAGCGACCGGGGGTGTCTACGAGCAGTACTTC
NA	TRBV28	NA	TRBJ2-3	CASKIQVGTDTQYF	TGTGCCAGCAAAATACAGGTTGGCACAGATACGCAGTATTTT
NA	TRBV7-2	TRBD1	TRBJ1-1	CASSFGTGDTEAFF	TGTGCCAGCAGCTTCGGGACAGGGGATACTGAAGCTTTCTTT
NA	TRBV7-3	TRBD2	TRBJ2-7	CARSYNSGSSYEQYF	TGTGCCAGGTCGTATAATAGCGGGAGCTCCTACGAGCAGTACTTC
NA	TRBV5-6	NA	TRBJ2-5	CASSLQGLQETQYF	TGTGCCAGCAGCTTGCAGGGCCTTCAAGAGACCCAGTACTTC
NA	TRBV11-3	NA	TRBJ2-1	CASSLYYRSGNEQFF	TGTGCCAGCAGCTTATATTACCGGAGCGGGAATGAGCAGTTCTTC